A selection of T cell receptor beta chains follows, all from one sample in a study of blood T cell repertoires in COVID-19. The data were produced by immunoSEQ multiplex PCR, yet TCRdb's version contains in-frame clones alone and is incomplete. The data contain about 150,000 clones, 60% to 85% of them singletons. Sequenced sample: peripheral blood. Source of these receptors: an elderly man with acute or convalescent COVID-19. CDR3s include the opening cysteine and the closing phenylalanine or tryptophan. Each record gives: V gene, J gene, clone size, D gene, CDR3 protein, CDR3 DNA. A D gene is named only where the DNA matches it firmly. Part of the rows lack a size; the others show once, few, many or a class for expanded clones.

TRBV30,TRBJ1-1,-,-,CASNRPLSAEAFF,TGTGCCTCGAACAGACCCCTCTCGGCTGAAGCTTTCTTT
TRBV30,TRBJ1-1,-,-,CAWSPVRTPNTEAFF,TGTGCCTGGAGCCCCGTCAGGACACCGAACACTGAAGCTTTCTTT
TRBV27,TRBJ1-3,once,TRBD1,CASRRTGAGNTIYF,TGTGCCAGCAGGCGGACAGGTGCTGGAAACACCATATATTTT
TRBV5-6,TRBJ1-2,once,-,CASSFLHSYTF,TGTGCCAGCAGCTTCTTACATTCCTACACCTTC
TRBV11-2,TRBJ1-4,-,TRBD1,CASSQPGTGGKLFF,TGTGCCAGCAGCCAACCAGGGACAGGGGGAAAACTGTTTTTT
TRBV5-1,TRBJ2-5,-,TRBD2,CASSPGTSGSQETQYF,TGCGCCAGCAGCCCCGGGACTAGCGGGAGCCAAGAGACCCAGTACTTC
TRBV7-8,TRBJ2-2,once,TRBD2,CASSLRGTQRGGLTGELFF,TGTGCCAGCAGCTTAAGGGGCACCCAGCGGGGGGGCTTGACCGGGGAGCTGTTTTTT
TRBV19,TRBJ1-1,-,-,CASSIGLGGPRTEAFF,TGTGCCAGTAGTATAGGCCTCGGGGGGCCGAGAACTGAAGCTTTCTTT
TRBV5-1,TRBJ2-7,-,TRBD2,CASSITSGGRLYEQYF,TGCGCCAGCAGCATCACTAGCGGGGGTCGTCTCTACGAGCAGTACTTC
TRBV11-3,TRBJ2-1,-,TRBD2,CASSLGDSGGANEQFF,TGTGCCAGCAGCTTAGGCGATAGCGGGGGGGCGAATGAGCAGTTCTTC
TRBV27,TRBJ2-7,-,TRBD1,CASSFLQGNEQYF,TGTGCCAGCAGTTTTCTACAGGGGAACGAGCAGTACTTC
TRBV10-3,TRBJ1-2,-,-,CAITQPGYGYTF,TGTGCCATCACTCAGCCGGGCTATGGCTACACCTTC
TRBV5-1,TRBJ1-2,once,-,CASSLAVTDTLGYTF,TGCGCCAGCAGCTTGGCCGTAACGGACACTCTTGGCTACACCTTC
TRBV9,TRBJ1-2,-,-,CASSAGQGSQTNYGYTF,TGTGCCAGCAGCGCCGGCCAGGGTTCCCAAACTAACTATGGCTACACCTTC
TRBV19,TRBJ1-5,-,-,CASSPLFHREGYQPQHF,TGTGCCAGTAGTCCCCTTTTCCACAGGGAGGGGTACCAGCCCCAGCATTTT
TRBV6-6,TRBJ1-2,few,TRBD1,CASTWDRGSSGYTF,TGTGCCAGCACCTGGGACAGGGGTTCTTCTGGCTACACCTTC
TRBV29-1,TRBJ1-1,-,-,CSVSRGGLEAFF,TGCAGCGTCTCCAGGGGCGGACTTGAAGCTTTCTTT
TRBV3-1/TRBV3-2,TRBJ2-7,-,TRBD1,CASSPHSGQGAYEQYF,TGTGCCAGCAGCCCCCACTCGGGACAGGGAGCTTACGAGCAGTACTTC
TRBV2,TRBJ1-2,-,TRBD1,CASYGQDYGYTF,TGTGCCAGCTACGGACAGGACTATGGCTACACCTTC
TRBV3-1/TRBV3-2,TRBJ2-7,-,TRBD1,CASSQAQGAGYEQYF,TGTGCCAGCAGCCAAGCACAGGGGGCTGGGTACGAGCAGTACTTC
TRBV7-2,TRBJ2-1,once,TRBD2,CASSLVSSGVNNEQFF,TGTGCCAGCAGCTTAGTTTCTAGCGGGGTAAATAATGAGCAGTTCTTC
TRBV2,TRBJ1-2,-,TRBD1,CASSTGTGNNGYTF,TGTGCCAGCAGCACCGGGACAGGGAACAATGGCTACACCTTC
TRBV19,TRBJ2-5,-,-,CASSGVQGQETQYF,TGTGCCAGTAGTGGGGTACAGGGTCAAGAGACCCAGTACTTC
TRBV12-3/TRBV12-4,TRBJ1-2,-,-,CASSLRANYGYTF,TGTGCCAGCAGTTTACGGGCTAACTATGGCTACACCTTC
TRBV19,TRBJ2-1,-,-,CASSIGQEPYNEQFF,TGTGCCAGTAGTATAGGACAGGAGCCCTACAATGAGCAGTTCTTC
TRBV29-1,TRBJ2-6,-,TRBD1,CSAGQGSGANVLTF,TGCAGCGCCGGACAGGGGTCTGGGGCCAACGTCCTGACTTTC
TRBV4-2,TRBJ2-3,-,TRBD2,CASSLGLDGLADTQYF,TGTGCCAGCAGCCTGGGACTAGATGGCTTGGCAGATACGCAGTATTTT
TRBV11-2,TRBJ2-3,-,-,CASSQWESSTDTQYF,TGTGCCAGCAGCCAATGGGAGTCTAGCACAGATACGCAGTATTTT
TRBV4-2,TRBJ2-5,-,TRBD2,CASSQGSSGQETQYF,TGTGCCAGCAGCCAAGGTTCTAGCGGCCAAGAGACCCAGTACTTC
TRBV6-5,TRBJ2-6,-,-,CASRDSSGANVLTF,TGTGCCAGCAGGGACAGCTCTGGGGCCAACGTCCTGACTTTC
TRBV2,TRBJ1-5,-,-,CAGAAGNNQPQHF,TGTGCCGGGGCCGCGGGGAACAATCAGCCCCAGCATTTT
TRBV5-5,TRBJ2-1,-,TRBD1,CASSRGTGFYNEQFF,TGTGCCAGCAGCCGCGGGACAGGTTTTTACAATGAGCAGTTCTTC
TRBV11-2,TRBJ2-5,-,TRBD2,CASSQAGGRETQYF,TGTGCCAGCAGCCAGGCGGGGGGACGGGAGACCCAGTACTTC
TRBV2,TRBJ1-2,-,-,CASSVSGADGYTF,TGTGCCAGCAGTGTGTCGGGTGCGGATGGCTACACCTTC
TRBV6-5,TRBJ1-2,-,TRBD1,CASSLGQGTYGYTF,TGTGCCAGCAGTCTCGGACAGGGCACCTATGGCTACACCTTC
TRBV7-8,TRBJ1-1,-,-,CASSLELNTEAFF,TGTGCCAGCAGCTTAGAGCTGAACACTGAAGCTTTCTTT
TRBV5-1,TRBJ2-3,-,TRBD2,CASSPGGGGRRTDTQYF,TGCGCCAGCAGCCCCGGGGGCGGGGGGCGACGCACAGATACGCAGTATTTT
TRBV9,TRBJ1-3,-,TRBD1,CASSPGGQVYSGNTIYF,TGTGCCAGCAGCCCAGGGGGACAGGTCTACTCTGGAAACACCATATATTTT
TRBV5-6,TRBJ1-2,-,TRBD1,CASSGDRDRYGYTF,TGTGCCAGCAGCGGAGACAGGGATCGCTATGGCTACACCTTC
TRBV6-1,TRBJ1-1,-,-,CATPSTADTEAFF,TGTGCCACCCCTTCGACAGCCGACACTGAAGCTTTCTTT
TRBV27,TRBJ1-5,-,-,CASSLPVGGGNQPQHF,TGTGCCAGCTCCTTACCGGTGGGGGGAGGCAATCAGCCCCAGCATTTT
TRBV18,TRBJ2-7,-,TRBD2,CASSPQRGANEQYF,TGTGCCAGCTCACCCCAGCGGGGGGCCAACGAGCAGTACTTC
TRBV7-9,TRBJ2-6,-,TRBD1,CASSLGQGSSGANVLTF,TGTGCCAGCAGCTTAGGACAGGGAAGCTCTGGGGCCAACGTCCTGACTTTC
TRBV3-1/TRBV3-2,TRBJ2-5,-,-,CASSQVGSTGTQYF,TGTGCCAGCAGCCAAGTGGGGAGCACGGGGACCCAGTACTTC
TRBV25-1,TRBJ1-1,-,-,CASSEYGAGNTEAFF,TGTGCCAGCAGTGAATATGGGGCAGGGAACACTGAAGCTTTCTTT
TRBV30,TRBJ2-5,-,TRBD2,CACPGTSGQETQYF,TGTGCCTGCCCCGGGACTAGCGGCCAAGAGACCCAGTACTTC
TRBV19,TRBJ2-1,-,TRBD2,CASSPGFGGNEQFF,TGTGCCAGTAGTCCAGGCTTCGGGGGGAATGAGCAGTTCTTC